These 32 T cell receptor beta chains came from one sample sequenced in a study of blood T cell repertoires in COVID-19. Assay: immunoSEQ multiplex PCR; the TCRdb copy retains only in-frame clones and omits some. Among about 360,000 clones listed, around nine tenths were seen once. The sequenced sample consisted of peripheral blood. The receptors here all came from a woman aged 60-70 years with COVID-19, enrolled during active disease.

The chain links TRBV7-2 to TRBJ1-3; TRBD1 is a possible D gene (6 bases). CDR3 length: 17 residues. Trimming removed 1 base at V and 0 bases at J, with 13 bases between. Germline values: CDR1 SGHTA, CDR2 FQGNSA. The CDR3 bases are TGTGCCAGCAGCTTAGATGGGACACCTCTCTCTGGAAACACCATATATTTT. It specifies CASSLDGTPLSGNTIYF.

J is TRBJ2-1 and V is TRBV29-1; 9 nucleotides agree with TRBD1. The CDR3 totals 12 residues. With 8 bases clipped from V and 5 bases from J, the junction kept 4 bases outside the gene matches. CDR1 and CDR2 from the germline V gene are SQVTM and ANQGSEA. CDR3 sequence reads: CSIGQGNNEQFF. The CDR3 DNA reads as TGCAGCATCGGACAGGGGAACAATGAGCAGTTCTTC.

The chain joins TRBV5-4 to TRBJ2-1; 8 bases are a match to TRBD1. Losses at the gene ends were 3 bases for V and 0 bases for J; bases not matched to a gene: 8. The CDR3 length is 17 residues. CDR1 SGHNT and CDR2 YYREEE come from the germline V gene (reference sequence). The CDR3 spells CASSYLTGTGSYNEQFF. DNA for the CDR3: TGTGCCAGCAGCTATCTTACCGGGACAGGCTCCTACAATGAGCAGTTCTTC.

The chain has TRBV5-1 and TRBJ2-7, with D perhaps TRBD2 (6 bases). The germline CDR1 and CDR2 sequences are SGHRS and YFSETQ. V was trimmed by 6 bases and J by 0 bases, leaving 16 bases between them. There are 15 residues in the CDR3. The DNA of the CDR3 is TGCGCCAGCACCTCCGGGAGTGATAGCTCCTACGAGCAGTACTTC. It encodes CASTSGSDSSYEQYF.

The V and J genes are TRBV19 and TRBJ1-3; 9 bases fit TRBD1. CDR1 is LNHDA and CDR2 is SQIVND in the germline V gene (reference sequence). The trim removed 5 bases at V and 9 bases at J, leaving 17 bases unmatched. The length of the CDR3 is 17 residues. CDR3: CASSSRTGALIVGTIYF. CDR3 nucleotide sequence: TGTGCCAGTAGTTCCCGGACAGGGGCTTTGATTGTAGGCACCATATATTTT.

The chain links TRBV11-1 to TRBJ2-7; 8 nucleotides agree with TRBD1. The length of the CDR3 is 15 residues. CDR1 is SGHAT, CDR2 FQDESV, per germline (reference sequence). With V trimmed by 2 bases and J by 0 bases, 3 bases remained unmatched. This chain's CDR3 is CASSLPGGSSYEQYF. The CDR3 DNA sequence: TGTGCCAGCAGCTTACCAGGGGGCAGCTCCTACGAGCAGTACTTC.

The V gene is TRBV13, the J gene TRBJ1-2; the D gene is possibly TRBD1 (5 bases). CDR3 size: 15 residues. Germline values: CDR1 PRHDT, CDR2 FYEKMQ (reference sequence). Trimming took 1 base from V and 5 from J, leaving 14 bases between them. CDR3 in DNA: TGTGCCAGCAGCTTAGAGGGCGGGACGGGATATGGCTACACCTTC. Residues: CASSLEGGTGYGYTF.

The gene calls are TRBV2 and TRBJ1-4, with a tentative D call TRBD1 (5 bases). This CDR3 spans 15 amino acids. Trimming pared 6 bases from V and 3 bases from J, leaving 14 bases between. Germline V gives CDR1 SNHLY, CDR2 FYNNEI. CDR3 amino acids: CASRPGGVANEKLFF. The CDR3 DNA sequence: TGTGCCAGCAGACCGGGGGGGGTGGCTAATGAAAAACTGTTTTTT.

The rearrangement joins TRBV9 to TRBJ1-2; TRBD1 aligns across 7 bases. Trimming cost V 3 bases and J 3 bases; bases outside gene matches: 5. The V gene's germline CDR1 is SGDLS and CDR2 YYNGEE. There are 14 residues in the CDR3. The CDR3 here is CASSGQGNHYGYTF. The CDR3 DNA follows: TGTGCCAGCAGCGGACAGGGTAATCACTATGGCTACACCTTC.

The rearrangement links TRBV25-1 to TRBJ1-2; unclear D gene. This CDR3 comprises 14 residues. The ends were cut back, 1 base at V and 1 base at J, with 7 bases in the middle. Per germline, CDR1 MGHDK and CDR2 SYGVNS. The CDR3 region has the DNA TGTGCCAGCAGTGAATCGGCGGTTAACTATGGCTACACCTTC. It specifies CASSESAVNYGYTF.

The rearrangement uses TRBV10-3 and TRBJ1-1; D may be TRBD1 (6 bases). The CDR3 is 13 amino acids. CDR1 and CDR2 (germline): ENHRY, SYGVKD. The V end was cut by 2 bases, the J end by 4 bases, with 8 bases between. CDR3 DNA: TGTGCCATCAGTGAGCAGGACAGCACTGAAGCTTTCTTT. This encodes CAISEQDSTEAFF.

The rearrangement links TRBV30 to TRBJ2-5; perhaps TRBD1 as D (6 bases). This CDR3 spans 14 amino acids. V was shortened by 3 bases and J by 1 base, with 12 bases between the two germline ends. The germline V gene has CDR1 GTSNPN and CDR2 SVGIG (reference sequence). The CDR3 nucleotides read TGTGCCTGGAGGAAGGGGGAGATCCAAGAGACCCAGTACTTC. Amino acids: CAWRKGEIQETQYF.

The rearrangement uses TRBV5-5 and TRBJ1-4; D gene ambiguous. This CDR3 is 15 amino acids long. The germline CDR1 and CDR2 sequences are SGHKS and YYEKEE (reference sequence). V dropped 0 bases and J dropped 2 bases, with 8 bases sitting between them. CDR3 sequence reads: CASSLVVSTNEKLFF. DNA of the CDR3: TGTGCCAGCAGCTTGGTGGTCAGTACTAATGAAAAACTGTTTTTT.

The chain is built from TRBV11-2 and TRBJ2-7; D is perhaps TRBD2 (6 bases). Trimming removed 4 bases from V and 0 bases from J, with 10 bases in between. The germline V gene has CDR1 SGHAT and CDR2 FQNNGV. CDR3 length equals 14 residues. The CDR3 coding sequence is TGTGCCAGCAGCTCTGGGGGAGGCTCCTACGAGCAGTACTTC. Residues: CASSSGGGSYEQYF.

The V gene is TRBV5-1, the J gene TRBJ1-1; tentatively, D is TRBD1 (6 bases). Germline-derived CDR1 and CDR2 are SGHRS and YFSETQ. Trimming removed 4 bases from V and 1 base from J, with 14 bases in between. This CDR3 is 15 amino acids long. DNA for the CDR3: TGCGCCAGCAGCCCGCAAGGACAGCCGAACACTGAAGCTTTCTTT. It yields the protein CASSPQGQPNTEAFF.

The chain carries TRBV4-2 and TRBJ2-1, with 7 bases fitting TRBD2. This CDR3 has 16 residues. The V gene end was trimmed by 4 bases and the J gene end by 7 bases; junction bases not matched to a gene: 13. In germline, CDR1 is LGHNA, CDR2 YNFKEQ. The CDR3 loop reads CASSLASGGGVNEQFF. CDR3 nucleotides: TGTGCCAGCAGCCTCGCCTCGGGGGGAGGGGTAAATGAGCAGTTCTTC.

This chain uses TRBV7-9 with TRBJ2-7, with D maybe TRBD1 (6 bases). Trimming cost V 7 bases and J 6 bases, with 22 bases left between them. This CDR3 is built from 15 residues. Germline-derived CDR1 and CDR2 are SEHNR and FQNEAQ (reference sequence). The CDR3 nucleotides are TGTGCCAGCACCCTTCCTGAGGGGCAGGGGCTCGAGCAGTACTTC. It yields the protein CASTLPEGQGLEQYF.

V and J are TRBV18 and TRBJ2-3; no clear D. V lost 1 base to trimming and J lost 2 bases, with 7 bases between them. CDR3 length: 14 amino acids. Germline assignment: CDR1 KGHSH and CDR2 LQKENI. CDR3 region: CASSPRPDTDTQYF. For the CDR3, the DNA is TGTGCCAGCTCACCACGTCCAGACACAGATACGCAGTATTTT.

Worth noting for this clone: A read error may produce the germline difference seen at one junction end. The chain links TRBV11-3 to TRBJ2-7, with 10 bases lining up with TRBD1. Per the germline V gene, CDR1 is SGHNT and CDR2 is YENEEA. The CDR3 length is 15 residues. The CDR3 nucleotides read TGTGCCAGCACCTTAGGGACAGGGGAAGCCTACGAGCAGTACTTC. It specifies CASTLGTGEAYEQYF.

In its sample, this clone was seen once. The V and J genes are TRBV9 and TRBJ2-4; the D gene is possibly TRBD1 (7 bases). V was cut by 2 bases and J by 6 bases, with 12 bases left in between. This CDR3 has 14 amino acids. CDR1 SGDLS and CDR2 YYNGEE come from the germline V gene. CDR3 coding DNA: TGTGCCAGCAGCGTTGGAGGGGGCGCAAACATTCAGTACTTC. Its translation: CASSVGGGANIQYF.

The V gene is TRBV7-6, the J gene TRBJ2-5; D is perhaps TRBD2 (7 bases). Trimming removed 5 bases from V and 2 bases from J, with 18 bases in between. There are 16 residues in the CDR3. The germline gives CDR1 SGHVS, CDR2 FNYEAQ. This CDR3 is CASSQGRAGRQETQYF. In DNA form, the CDR3 reads TGTGCCAGCAGCCAGGGGAGGGCAGGGCGACAAGAGACCCAGTACTTC.

The V gene is TRBV5-1, the J gene TRBJ1-2, with 8 bases matching TRBD1. CDR1 SGHRS and CDR2 YFSETQ come from the germline V gene. This CDR3 region has 17 residues. J gave up 3 bases and V 2 bases, and 12 bases lay outside the gene matches. CDR3 DNA sequence: TGCGCCAGCAGCTTCGGACAGGGCGGAGGGGCGGACTATGGCTACACCTTC. Translating gives CASSFGQGGGADYGYTF. Drawing the rest from reference TRBV5-1 and TRBJ1-2, the complete variable domain is KAGVTQTPRYLIKTRGQQVTLSCSPISGHRSVSWYQQTPGQGLQFLFEYFSETQRNKGNFPGRFSGRQFSNSRSEMNVSTLELGDSALYLCASSFGQGGGADYGYTFGSGTRLTVV.

The chain recombines TRBV5-8 with TRBJ1-6; 9 bases match TRBD1. This CDR3 comprises 16 residues. V was clipped by 0 bases and J by 6 bases; unmatched bases: 4. Germline V CDR1 and CDR2: SGHTS, YDEGEE. The CDR3 DNA follows: TGTGCCAGCAGCTTGGCCGGGGGACAGGGTAATTCACCCCTCCACTTT. Protein product: CASSLAGGQGNSPLHF. The full variable domain, completed using reference TRBV5-8 and TRBJ1-6, is EAGVTQSPTHLIKTRGQQATLRCSPISGHTSVYWYQQALGLGLQFLLWYDEGEERNRGNFPPRFSGRQFPNYSSELNVNALELEDSALYLCASSLAGGQGNSPLHFGNGTRLTVT.

The chain uses TRBV27 and TRBJ1-6; 7 nucleotides agree with TRBD1. J lost 4 bases, V lost 5 bases, and 5 bases had no gene match. This CDR3 has 15 amino acids. The germline gives CDR1 MNHEY, CDR2 SMNVEV (reference sequence). Here the CDR3 DNA reads TGTGCCAGCAGTGCGACAGGGTCGTATAATTCACCCCTCCACTTT. This encodes CASSATGSYNSPLHF.

The J gene is TRBJ1-5, the V gene TRBV27; TRBD1 matches 7 bases. V trimming: 5 bases; J trimming: 7 bases; junction bases outside the gene matches: 5. The CDR3 spans 13 residues. The germline CDR1 and CDR2 sequences are MNHEY and SMNVEV (reference sequence). Written as DNA, the CDR3 is TGTGCCAGCAGTCTCACAGGGGAGCAGCCCCAGCATTTT. Amino acids: CASSLTGEQPQHF.

The rearrangement uses TRBV19 and TRBJ1-1; D not certain. The CDR3 spans 13 residues. Germline-derived CDR1 and CDR2 are LNHDA and SQIVND (reference sequence). V dropped 6 bases and J dropped 5 bases, with 13 bases sitting between them. The CDR3 nucleotides are TGTGCCAGTAGCACTAATACAAGGACTGAAGCTTTCTTT. This gives the protein CASSTNTRTEAFF.

The chain uses TRBV15 and TRBJ2-7; maybe TRBD1 (6 bases). CDR1 is LNHNV and CDR2 is YYDKDF in the germline V gene (reference sequence). The CDR3 runs to 14 residues. V was pared by 1 base and J by 2 bases, with 9 bases between. CDR3 loop: CATSRVAGAYEQYF. The CDR3 nucleotides are TGTGCCACCAGCAGAGTTGCAGGGGCCTACGAGCAGTACTTC.

The chain is built from TRBV6-1 and TRBJ1-1; D may be TRBD1 (5 bases). V lost 4 bases and J 2 bases, leaving 26 bases between the germline ends. Per the germline V gene, CDR1 is MNHNS and CDR2 is SASEGT. This CDR3 region has 19 residues. The CDR3 reads CASSATSAGEAGPNTEAFF. Written as DNA, the CDR3 is TGTGCCAGCAGTGCAACCTCGGCGGGGGAGGCTGGGCCTAACACTGAAGCTTTCTTT.

The rearrangement uses TRBV7-2 and TRBJ1-5, with 7 nucleotides matching TRBD1. The germline V gene has CDR1 SGHTA and CDR2 FQGNSA. With 2 bases clipped from V and 2 bases from J, the junction kept 6 bases outside the gene matches. The CDR3 extends over 16 amino acids. The CDR3 loop reads CASSLRGLRGNQPQHF. CDR3 DNA: TGTGCCAGCAGCTTAAGGGGGCTGAGGGGCAATCAGCCCCAGCATTTT.

The gene calls are TRBV12-3 or TRBV12-4 and TRBJ2-1; 7 bases are shared with TRBD2. The length of the CDR3 is 12 residues. Trimming removed 3 bases from V and 9 bases from J; junction bases left unmatched: 2. CDR3 loop: CASSLWEGEQFF. DNA for the CDR3: TGTGCCAGCAGTTTGTGGGAGGGTGAGCAGTTCTTC.

The V and J genes are TRBV9 and TRBJ2-3, with 9 bases that match TRBD2. Trimming cost V 0 bases and J 1 base; bases outside gene matches: 0. This CDR3 is built from 15 residues. In germline, CDR1 is SGDLS, CDR2 YYNGEE. The CDR3 spells CASSVGTSGTDTQYF. The CDR3 DNA reads TGTGCCAGCAGCGTAGGGACTAGCGGCACAGATACGCAGTATTTT. The full variable domain, rest sourced from reference TRBV9 and TRBJ2-3, is DSGVTQTPKHLITATGQRVTLRCSPRSGDLSVYWYQQSLDQGLQFLIQYYNGEERAKGNILERFSAQQFPDLHSELNLSSLELGDSALYFCASSVGTSGTDTQYFGPGTRLTVL.

This clone was seen a handful of times. The rearrangement joins TRBV9 to TRBJ2-2, with 9 bases fitting TRBD2. The junction had 4 bases not matched to a gene; V was cut back by 1 base and J by 6 bases. From germline, CDR1 is SGDLS and CDR2 YYNGEE. The CDR3 consists of 15 residues. The CDR3 nucleotides are TGTGCCAGCAGCGTAACCCCTAGCGGGGCCGGGGAGCTGTTTTTT. As protein: CASSVTPSGAGELFF.